This T cell receptor beta chain was sequenced for a study of precursors of human CD4 cytotoxic T cells (dated by TCRdb to between 2018 and 2020). With respect to the entire study: The bulk TCR-seq analysis covered CD4+ memory subsets from some 15 donors in total. TCR-seq analysis of roughly 14 donors yielded TCRalpha and TCRbeta chain sequences (table S7).

Overall study outcomes, separate from this receptor: Only 13 of the 14 donors were included in some of the bulk TCR-seq comparisons, which suggests that not every subset was available for every donor. The limitation that the direction of differentiation between precursor and effector cells cannot be definitively established by a human observational design was noted by the authors. A larger fraction of IL-7Rhigh TEMRA clonotypes than of TEM or TCM clonotypes was made up of expanded effector clonotypes. Compared with the TCM and TEM subsets, the IL-7Rhigh and IL-7R- TEMRA subsets had more restricted TCR repertoires, marked by lower diversity and more expanded clonotypes.

To test for a precursor-effector relationship among CD4 cytotoxic T cells, four sorted CD4+ memory subsets (TCM, TEM, IL-7Rhigh TEMRA, IL-7R- TEMRA) underwent bulk UMI-based TCR sequencing. Cells were obtained from peripheral blood mononuclear cells isolated from human blood. This clonotype was counted only a few times. Its antigen remains undetermined. The input lacks base qualities; no much larger clone sits a single base away. Data came from an Illumina MiSeq. As for how the authors treated the data: The Shannon-Wiener index, calculated in VDJtools, was used to measure repertoire diversity. A TCRbeta clonotype was considered expanded if its clonotype frequency was 3 or more. TCRdb reran the public reads through fastp at Q25 and MiXCR, keeping productive beta chains. Each record represents a unique CDR3 protein, reported with the most common genes and DNA among its rows. The V and J calls and clone size are TCRdb's, not the authors'. Here the sample has 700 to 850 distinct CDR3 sequences; 15% to 20% occur a single time. The ten largest account for 14% of the sample.

The clonotype originates from a human donor in good health. What was sequenced was memory CD4+ T cells from blood (PBMCs).

Here is the DNA: TGTGCCTGGAGTGTACGTGGAGTTACGAACACCGGGGAGCTGTTTTTT. The encoded protein is CAWSVRGVTNTGELFF. The chain is made from TRBV30 and TRBJ2-2; the D gene cannot be named for sure. V is shortened by 0 bases, J by 0 bases, and the region joining them spans 11 bases. The cysteine opens and the phenylalanine closes a CDR3 of 16 amino acids. Here the CDR3 DNA is all that survives: 48 bases in frame from base 1. CDR1 and CDR2, looked up from the germline V gene (reference sequence), are GTSNPN and SVGIG. The CDR3, completed at both ends by the reference TRBV30 and TRBJ2-2 genes, gives the full variable domain SQTIHQWPATLVQPVGSPLSLECTVEGTSNPNLYWYRQAAGRGLQLLFYSVGIGQISSEVPQNLSASRPQDRQFILSSKKLLLSDSGFYLCAWSVRGVTNTGELFFGEGSRLTVL.